The entry below gives a single TCR beta chain sequence along with its context. This entry comes from a study of blood T cell repertoires in COVID-19. The assay was immunoSEQ multiplex PCR, and TCRdb's table has in-frame clones only and misses some. The sample carries 540,000 or so clones, 70% to 90% recorded once. The CDR3 spans 13 residues. V shed 5 bases and J shed 6 bases, with 11 bases lying between them. Germline CDR1 MNHEY, CDR2 SVGAGI. This receptor was obtained from a woman between 45 and 65 years old with COVID-19, enrolled during active disease. Sequenced sample: peripheral blood. The chain couples TRBV6-5 to TRBJ1-5, with D tentatively TRBD1 (6 bases). The CDR3 region is CASSPGESQPQHF. The CDR3 nucleotides read TGTGCCAGCAGTCCAGGGGAGAGTCAGCCCCAGCATTTT.